The source of this T cell receptor beta chain is a study of T cell responses to AZD1222 COVID-19 vaccine. The protocol was immunoSEQ multiplex PCR, while the TCRdb copy is restricted to in-frame clones and leaves out a portion. Of around 150,000 clones listed, 90% to 95% are singletons. Notes on this clone: The antigen is undetermined.

Germline lookup yields CDR1 SEHNR and CDR2 FQNEAQ (reference sequence). V trimming: 6 bases; J trimming: 0 bases; junction bases outside the gene matches: 8. The CDR3 consists of 15 residues. Study-wide points: Clonal diversity was possibly underestimated; the donors were predominantly white British and more often female. With dominance at 160-218 and 743-854, vaccine-associated CD4 TCRs spanned spike.

The sample here was peripheral blood, taken 28 days after the second AZD1222 dose. V usage is TRBV7-9 and J usage is TRBJ2-7; the match to TRBD2 covers 7 bases. The receptor comes from an adult who received the AZD1222 COVID-19 vaccine. Written as DNA, the CDR3 is TGTGCCAGCAGTAAACTGGGCGGGAGCTCCTACGAGCAGTACTTC. This encodes CASSKLGGSSYEQYF.